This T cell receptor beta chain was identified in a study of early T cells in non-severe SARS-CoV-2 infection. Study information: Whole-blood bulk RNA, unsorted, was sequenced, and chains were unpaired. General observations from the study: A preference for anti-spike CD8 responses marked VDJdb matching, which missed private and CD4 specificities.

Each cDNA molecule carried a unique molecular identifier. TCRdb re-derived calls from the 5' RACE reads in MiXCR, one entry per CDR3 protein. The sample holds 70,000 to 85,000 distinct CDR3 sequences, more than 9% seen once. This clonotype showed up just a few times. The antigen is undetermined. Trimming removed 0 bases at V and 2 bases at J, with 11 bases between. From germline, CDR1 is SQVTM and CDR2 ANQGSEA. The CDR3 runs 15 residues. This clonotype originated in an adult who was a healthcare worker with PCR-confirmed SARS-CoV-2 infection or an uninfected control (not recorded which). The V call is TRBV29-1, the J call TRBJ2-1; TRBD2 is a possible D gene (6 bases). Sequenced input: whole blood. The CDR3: CSVEDLTGAYNEQFF. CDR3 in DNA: TGCAGCGTTGAAGATCTTACGGGGGCCTACAATGAGCAGTTCTTC.